The rows below give T cell receptor beta chains drawn from one sample of a study of shared clonotypes between healthy human individuals. The data were produced by immunoSEQ multiplex PCR, yet TCRdb's version contains in-frame clones alone and is incomplete. The data contain 550,000 to 750,000 clones, roughly 95% of them seen just once; the ten biggest clones take up 0.095% to 0.12%. Sequencing was performed on naive CD8+ T cells sorted from blood. These receptors came from a woman aged 25 to 39 in good health. CDR3s include the opening cysteine and the closing phenylalanine or tryptophan. D genes are given only for firm matches. Size is omitted from some rows. Given values are once, few, many or a class for expanded clones.

v_call	j_call	clone_size	d_call	cdr3_aa	cdr3_nt
TRBV7-9	TRBJ2-3	-	-	CASSSLVADTQYF	TGTGCCAGCAGCTCGTTGGTTGCGGATACGCAGTATTTT
TRBV4-1	TRBJ2-7	once	-	CASSQYGTYEQYF	TGCGCCAGCAGCCAGTACGGCACCTACGAGCAGTACTTC
TRBV30	TRBJ1-1	-	TRBD1	CAWSTGTGVSEAFF	TGTGCCTGGAGTACCGGGACAGGCGTTAGTGAAGCTTTCTTT
TRBV27	TRBJ2-3	-	-	CASSPSGARDTQYF	TGTGCCAGCAGCCCCTCGGGGGCCCGAGATACGCAGTATTTT
TRBV4-1	TRBJ2-5	-	-	CASSPRLGIILQETQYF	TGCGCCAGCAGCCCCCGTCTGGGAATAATCCTCCAAGAGACCCAGTACTTC
TRBV6-1	TRBJ2-2	-	-	CASSDPPGELFF	TGTGCCAGCAGCGATCCTCCCGGGGAGCTGTTTTTT
TRBV11-2	TRBJ2-7	-	TRBD1	CASSLGQGTYEQYF	TGTGCCAGCAGCTTAGGACAGGGTACCTACGAGCAGTACTTC
TRBV9	TRBJ2-7	-	-	CASSLGQKDEQYF	TGTGCCAGCAGCTTAGGACAGAAGGACGAGCAGTACTTC
TRBV27	TRBJ1-1	-	-	CASSSTANTEAFF	TGTGCCAGCAGTTCGACAGCGAACACTGAAGCTTTCTTT
TRBV30	TRBJ2-6	-	TRBD2	CAWTRGAGANVLTF	TGTGCCTGGACCCGGGGGGCTGGGGCCAACGTCCTGACTTTC
TRBV5-5	TRBJ1-5	once	-	CASSLDLNQPQHF	TGTGCCAGCAGCTTGGACTTGAATCAGCCCCAGCATTTT
TRBV19	TRBJ1-3	-	-	CASSPNRQDGNTIYF	TGTGCCAGTAGTCCCAACCGACAAGACGGAAACACCATATATTTT
TRBV9	TRBJ2-7	-	TRBD2	CASSVEAGGNYEQYF	TGTGCCAGCAGCGTAGAAGCGGGAGGAAACTACGAGCAGTACTTC
TRBV6-1	TRBJ2-6	-	-	CASRTPGSGANVLTF	TGTGCCAGCAGAACCCCGGGGTCTGGGGCCAACGTCCTGACTTTC
TRBV11-2	TRBJ2-1	-	TRBD2	CASSPPTSGPYNEQFF	TGTGCCAGCAGCCCCCCGACTAGCGGGCCTTACAATGAGCAGTTCTTC
TRBV4-1	TRBJ1-3	-	-	CASSPSSNSGNTIYF	TGCGCCAGCAGCCCCTCGTCGAACTCTGGAAACACCATATATTTT
TRBV7-9	TRBJ2-7	-	TRBD2	CASSRLAGSYEQYF	TGTGCCAGCAGCCGACTAGCGGGATCCTACGAGCAGTACTTC
TRBV29-1	TRBJ2-5	-	TRBD2	CSVVGSGITQYF	TGCAGCGTTGTCGGTAGCGGGATTACCCAGTACTTC
TRBV9	TRBJ2-5	-	-	CASREGTLQETQYF	TGTGCCAGCAGAGAAGGGACACTTCAAGAGACCCAGTACTTC
TRBV28	TRBJ2-7	-	-	CASSLRPKSYEQYF	TGTGCCAGCAGTCTAAGACCGAAGTCCTACGAGCAGTACTTC
TRBV28	TRBJ2-7	-	-	CASSITGSNIEQYF	TGTGCCAGCAGTATTACCGGGAGTAACATCGAGCAGTACTTC
TRBV19	TRBJ2-1	-	TRBD2	CASMGGRGNEQFF	TGTGCCAGTATGGGCGGGAGGGGAAATGAGCAGTTCTTC
TRBV2	TRBJ2-7	-	-	CASSEGADLANEQYF	TGTGCCAGCAGTGAGGGAGCCGATCTAGCCAACGAGCAGTACTTC
TRBV2	TRBJ2-1	-	-	CASDGGESPANEQFF	TGTGCCAGCGATGGGGGAGAGTCCCCCGCCAATGAGCAGTTCTTC